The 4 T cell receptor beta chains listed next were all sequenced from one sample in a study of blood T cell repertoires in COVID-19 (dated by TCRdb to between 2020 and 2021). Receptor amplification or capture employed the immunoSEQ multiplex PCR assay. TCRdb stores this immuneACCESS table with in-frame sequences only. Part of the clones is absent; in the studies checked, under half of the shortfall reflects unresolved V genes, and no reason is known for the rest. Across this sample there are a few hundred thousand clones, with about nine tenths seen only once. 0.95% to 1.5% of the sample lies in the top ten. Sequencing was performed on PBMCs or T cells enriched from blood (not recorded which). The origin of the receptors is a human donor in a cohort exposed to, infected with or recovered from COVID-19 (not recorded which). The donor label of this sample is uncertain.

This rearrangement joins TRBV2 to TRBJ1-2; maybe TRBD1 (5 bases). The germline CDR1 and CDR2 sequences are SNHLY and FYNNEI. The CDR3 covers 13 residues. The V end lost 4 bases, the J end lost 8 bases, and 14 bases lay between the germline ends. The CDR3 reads CASSGGGMMGYTF. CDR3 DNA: TGTGCCAGCAGTGGGGGGGGTATGATGGGCTACACCTTC.

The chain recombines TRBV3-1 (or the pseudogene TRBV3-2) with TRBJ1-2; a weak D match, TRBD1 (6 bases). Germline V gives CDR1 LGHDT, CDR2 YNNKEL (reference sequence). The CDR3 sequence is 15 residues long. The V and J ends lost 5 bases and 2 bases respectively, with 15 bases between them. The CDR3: CASSSPTGSNYGYTF. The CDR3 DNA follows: TGTGCCAGCAGCTCCCCCACAGGGTCAAACTATGGCTACACCTTC.

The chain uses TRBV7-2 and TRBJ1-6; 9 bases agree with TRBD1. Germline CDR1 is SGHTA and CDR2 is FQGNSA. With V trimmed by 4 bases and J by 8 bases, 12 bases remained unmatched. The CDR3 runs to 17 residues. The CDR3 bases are TGTGCCAGCAGCTCTAGGAATGTTGGGACAGGGCATTCACCCCTCCACTTT. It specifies CASSSRNVGTGHSPLHF. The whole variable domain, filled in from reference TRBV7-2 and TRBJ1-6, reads GAGVSQSPSNKVTEKGKDVELRCDPISGHTALYWYRQSLGQGLEFLIYFQGNSAPDKSGLPSDRFSAERTGGSVSTLTIQRTQQEDSAVYLCASSSRNVGTGHSPLHFGNGTRLTVT.

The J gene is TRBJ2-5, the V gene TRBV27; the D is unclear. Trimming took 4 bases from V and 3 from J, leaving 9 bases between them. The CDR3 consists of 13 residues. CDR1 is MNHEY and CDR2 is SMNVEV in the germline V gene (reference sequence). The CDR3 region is CASSSTRKETQYF. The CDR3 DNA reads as TGTGCCAGCAGTTCAACCAGAAAAGAGACCCAGTACTTC.